The entry below gives a single TCR beta chain sequence along with its context. Markers CD45RO/CCR7/CD25/CD127/CD95/CD27 served to sort CD4+ naive, central memory, regulatory and stem cell-like memory cells. The source of the sample is a study of beta chain features in type 1 diabetes. CDR1 is SGHAT, CDR2 FQNNGV, per germline. V was shortened by 0 bases and J by 2 bases, with 8 bases between the two germline ends. This CDR3 is built from 14 residues. Investigators reverse transcribed all isolated RNA, so they sequenced expressed TCRB transcripts. Data came from immunoSEQ multiplex PCR; TCRdb stores just in-frame clones and leaves some out. The data contain fewer than 550,000 clones, 11% of them singletons.

The sequencing input was naive CD4+ T cells from blood. The source of this sequence is a woman aged 18-29 years in good health. The chain couples TRBV11-2 to TRBJ2-7, with D tentatively TRBD2 (5 bases). For the CDR3, the DNA is TGTGCCAGCAGCTTAGATGTCGGGACCTACGAGCAGTACGTC. Translation gives CASSLDVGTYEQYV.